The 30 T cell receptor beta chains listed next were all sequenced from one sample in a study of PD-L1 blockade in urothelial cancer. Method: immunoSEQ multiplex PCR; TCRdb's copy keeps in-frame clones and lacks some. The profile covers roughly 49,000 clones, with around 90% appearing a single time and 6% to 9% taken by the ten largest. Sequenced here: PBMCs, sampled around atezolizumab (anti-PD-L1) treatment. These receptors were taken from a man between 60 and 75 years old with urothelial cancer.

The chain recombines TRBV11-3 with TRBJ1-1; 8 positions match TRBD1. This CDR3 is built from 14 residues. From germline, CDR1 is SGHNT and CDR2 YENEEA. Germline trimming cut 5 bases from V and 1 base from J; bases unmatched to any gene: 3. CDR3 nucleotides: TGTGCCAGCAGCCTCGGGACAGGGAACACTGAAGCTTTCTTT. Its translation: CASSLGTGNTEAFF. Together with reference TRBV11-3 and TRBJ1-1, the CDR3 gives the full variable domain: EAGVVQSPRYKIIEKKQPVAFWCNPISGHNTLYWYLQNLGQGPELLIRYENEEAVDDSQLPKDRFSAERLKGVDSTLKIQPAELGDSAVYLCASSLGTGNTEAFFGQGTRLTVV.

The CDR3: CASSYTSGGAETQYF. The CDR3 DNA follows: TGTGCCAGCAGCTACACTAGCGGGGGGGCGGAGACCCAGTACTTC. This chain joins TRBV5-6 and TRBJ2-5, with TRBD2 identical over 13 bases. The CDR3 is made up of 15 amino acids. Trimming removed 3 bases from V and 5 bases from J; junction bases left unmatched: 4. Germline CDR1 is SGHDT and CDR2 is YYEEEE.

This chain connects TRBV7-2 to TRBJ2-1, with 8 bases that match TRBD2. The V segment lost 2 bases and the J segment 0 bases; nucleotides outside the gene matches: 6. This CDR3 has 17 residues. Germline CDR1 reads SGHTA; CDR2 reads FQGNSA. The CDR3 DNA reads TGTGCCAGCAGCTTACATAGCGGGGTGGGCTCCTACAATGAGCAGTTCTTC. The encoded protein is CASSLHSGVGSYNEQFF. Complete variable domain (other parts from reference TRBV7-2 and TRBJ2-1): GAGVSQSPSNKVTEKGKDVELRCDPISGHTALYWYRQSLGQGLEFLIYFQGNSAPDKSGLPSDRFSAERTGGSVSTLTIQRTQQEDSAVYLCASSLHSGVGSYNEQFFGPGTRLTVL.

This clone occurred once. This sequence joins TRBV5-1 and TRBJ1-1; TRBD1 matches 7 bases. With V trimmed by 4 bases and J by 4 bases, 7 bases remained unmatched. From germline, CDR1 is SGHRS and CDR2 YFSETQ. CDR3 length: 14 residues. CDR3 sequence: CASSQQGGGTEAFF. DNA for the CDR3: TGCGCCAGCAGCCAGCAGGGGGGAGGCACTGAAGCTTTCTTT.

The V call is TRBV9, the J call TRBJ2-2, with 7 bases matching TRBD1. J gave up 2 bases and V 0 bases, and 19 bases lay outside the gene matches. Germline values: CDR1 SGDLS, CDR2 YYNGEE. The CDR3 covers 21 residues. CDR3 residues: CASSVATWVEGARANTGELFF. As DNA, the CDR3 is TGTGCCAGCAGCGTAGCTACGTGGGTTGAGGGGGCGCGGGCCAACACCGGGGAGCTGTTTTTT.

The rearrangement joins TRBV20-1 to TRBJ1-4; D is ambiguous. The CDR3 consists of 10 residues. The germline CDR1 and CDR2 sequences are DFQATT and SNEGSKA (reference sequence). V was cut by 4 bases and J by 7 bases, with 4 bases left in between. The CDR3 protein is CSAISEKLFF. The DNA for the CDR3 is TGCAGTGCTATCAGTGAAAAACTGTTTTTT.

V and J are TRBV18 and TRBJ2-6, with a possible D match to TRBD2 (6 bases). Germline CDR1 reads KGHSH; CDR2 reads LQKENI. The CDR3 runs to 17 residues. The germline V and J ends were trimmed by 4 bases and 4 bases, with 17 bases remaining between them. The CDR3 protein is CASSLNRGSGGANVLTF. DNA of the CDR3: TGTGCCAGCTCACTAAACCGGGGGTCAGGAGGGGCCAACGTCCTGACTTTC.

The chain has TRBV7-9 and TRBJ2-3; 9 bases fit TRBD2. The germline gives CDR1 SEHNR, CDR2 FQNEAQ (reference sequence). The CDR3 consists of 16 residues. The junction had 11 bases not matched to a gene; V was cut back by 5 bases and J by 5 bases. CDR3 loop: CASSPTSGSYGDTQYF. In nucleotides, the CDR3 is TGTGCCAGCAGCCCGACTAGCGGAAGCTACGGAGATACGCAGTATTTT.

This clone was counted only a few times. The CDR3 sequence: CASSLMRGRTDTQYF. CDR3 bases: TGTGCCAGCAGCTTAATGCGGGGGAGGACAGATACGCAGTATTTT. The chain joins TRBV7-2 to TRBJ2-3; 7 positions agree with TRBD2. V lost 2 bases, J lost 3 bases, and 5 bases stayed unmatched. This CDR3 contains 15 residues. The germline CDR1 and CDR2 sequences are SGHTA and FQGNSA. The entire variable domain, with the rest obtained from reference TRBV7-2 and TRBJ2-3, is as follows: GAGVSQSPSNKVTEKGKDVELRCDPISGHTALYWYRQSLGQGLEFLIYFQGNSAPDKSGLPSDRFSAERTGGSVSTLTIQRTQQEDSAVYLCASSLMRGRTDTQYFGPGTRLTVL.

This chain uses TRBV18 with TRBJ1-1; 9 bases agree with TRBD1. This CDR3 has 13 amino acids. The junction had 7 bases not matched to a gene; V was cut back by 3 bases and J by 11 bases. CDR1 and CDR2 from the germline V gene are KGHSH and LQKENI. The CDR3 coding sequence is TGTGCCAGCTCACCCCCCGGGACAGGGAGGGCTTTCTTT. Translating it yields CASSPPGTGRAFF. The whole variable domain, remainder taken from reference TRBV18 and TRBJ1-1, is NAGVMQNPRHLVRRRGQEARLRCSPMKGHSHVYWYRQLPEEGLKFMVYLQKENIIDESGMPKERFSAEFPKEGPSILRIQQVVRGDSAAYFCASSPPGTGRAFFGQGTRLTVV.

The chain uses TRBV7-3 and TRBJ2-1; possibly TRBD1 for D (8 bases). Germline V gives CDR1 SGHTA, CDR2 FQGTGA. The CDR3 is 12 residues long. Trimming took 6 bases from V and 15 from J, leaving 18 bases between them. The CDR3 DNA reads as TGTGCCAGCAGAGACGACAGGGGAGGGCTGTTCTTC. The encoded protein is CASRDDRGGLFF.

CDR3 coding DNA: TGTGCCAGCAGCTTTGACAGGGTGGGCGAGCAGTACTTC. Amino acid sequence: CASSFDRVGEQYF. The chain employs TRBV11-2 and TRBJ2-7, with TRBD1 matching 7 bases. Germline V gene data show CDR1 as SGHAT and CDR2 as FQNNGV. Trimming at V came to 3 bases and at J to 6 bases, leaving 5 bases not matched to a gene. CDR3 length: 13 amino acids. The whole variable domain, filled in from reference TRBV11-2 and TRBJ2-7, reads EAGVAQSPRYKIIEKRQSVAFWCNPISGHATLYWYQQILGQGPKLLIQFQNNGVVDDSQLPKDRFSAERLKGVDSTLKIQPAKLEDSAVYLCASSFDRVGEQYFGPGTRLTVT.

The chain combines TRBV7-8 with TRBJ1-1; TRBD1 agrees at 7 bases. This CDR3 is 14 amino acids long. V shed 5 bases, J shed 3 bases, and the junction held 6 bases outside the gene matches. Germline CDR1 reads SGHVS; CDR2 reads FQNEAQ. CDR3 amino acids: CASSHPGQYTEAFF. In DNA, the CDR3 is TGTGCCAGCAGCCACCCGGGACAGTACACTGAAGCTTTCTTT. Full variable domain (remainder filled in from reference TRBV7-8 and TRBJ1-1): GAGVSQSPRYKVAKRGQDVALRCDPISGHVSLFWYQQALGQGPEFLTYFQNEAQLDKSGLPSDRFFAERPEGSVSTLKIQRTQQEDSAVYLCASSHPGQYTEAFFGQGTRLTVV.

This clone has only one observation. The chain recombines TRBV5-5 with TRBJ1-3; weak D call: TRBD1 (6 bases). The CDR3 is made up of 16 amino acids. V shed 3 bases and J shed 0 bases, with 13 bases lying between them. Germline CDR1 reads SGHKS; CDR2 reads YYEKEE (reference sequence). The chain's CDR3 is CASSYWTVYSGNTIYF. The CDR3 DNA sequence: TGTGCCAGCAGCTATTGGACAGTCTACTCTGGAAACACCATATATTTT. Filled out from reference TRBV5-5 and TRBJ1-3, the complete variable domain reads DAGVTQSPTHLIKTRGQQVTLRCSPISGHKSVSWYQQVLGQGPQFIFQYYEKEERGRGNFPDRFSARQFPNYSSELNVNALLLGDSALYLCASSYWTVYSGNTIYFGEGSWLTVV.

The chain combines TRBV5-3 with TRBJ1-1; 7 bases are a match to TRBD1. TRBV5-3 is identified as an open reading frame with a role that is uncertain. V lost 2 bases to trimming and J lost 3 bases; unmatched junction nucleotides: 13. The CDR3 runs 17 residues. DNA of the CDR3: TGTGCCAGAAGCTTAGGGCAGGGGGTTGTCGAGGACACTGAAGCTTTCTTT. Translated: CARSLGQGVVEDTEAFF.

The chain carries TRBV5-4 and TRBJ2-3, with D possibly being TRBD1 (6 bases). CDR3 size: 16 residues. V dropped 4 bases and J dropped 2 bases, with 17 bases sitting between them. The germline V gene has CDR1 SGHNT and CDR2 YYREEE (reference sequence). CDR3 nucleotide sequence: TGTGCCAGCAGCCCCGGGACACCGCATGACACAGATACGCAGTATTTT. Translating it yields CASSPGTPHDTDTQYF.

The chain uses TRBV5-1 and TRBJ2-3; D is perhaps TRBD1 (6 bases). The V end lost 4 bases, the J end lost 3 bases, and 15 bases lay between the germline ends. CDR3 size: 15 residues. Per germline, CDR1 SGHRS and CDR2 YFSETQ. CDR3 loop: CASSRGQIETDTQYF. DNA for the CDR3: TGCGCCAGCAGCCGCGGACAGATCGAAACAGATACGCAGTATTTT.

This chain links TRBV11-2 with TRBJ1-4; D remains unclear. Germline CDR1 and CDR2: SGHAT and FQNNGV. The V end was cut by 2 bases, the J end by 7 bases, with 20 bases between. The CDR3 totals 17 residues. CDR3 DNA sequence: TGTGCCAGCAGCTTAACGTTGTCCCGAGAGAGAGGTGAAAAACTGTTTTTT. This gives the protein CASSLTLSRERGEKLFF.

This chain uses TRBV7-2 with TRBJ1-2, with D perhaps TRBD1 (5 bases). CDR1 and CDR2 (germline): SGHTA, FQGNSA. V dropped 5 bases and J dropped 5 bases, with 12 bases sitting between them. The CDR3 consists of 13 residues. This chain's CDR3 is CASSRQSSYGYTF. The CDR3 coding sequence is TGTGCCAGCAGCCGACAGTCATCATATGGCTACACCTTC.

The V call is TRBV6-5, the J call TRBJ2-1, with TRBD2 matching 11 bases. After removal of 6 bases from V and 9 bases from J, the junction contained 10 bases not matched to a gene. This CDR3 spans 15 amino acids. Looked up from germline, CDR1 is MNHEY and CDR2 is SVGAGI. The chain's CDR3 is CASSPLAGGDGEQFF. In DNA form, the CDR3 reads TGTGCCAGCAGCCCTCTAGCGGGGGGAGACGGTGAGCAGTTCTTC.

V gene TRBV6-6 combines with J gene TRBJ2-3; TRBD2 matches 13 bases. CDR1 is MNHNY and CDR2 is SVGAGI in the germline V gene (reference sequence). V trimming: 3 bases; J trimming: 1 base; junction bases outside the gene matches: 1. This CDR3 contains 16 residues. The CDR3 sequence: CASSYTSGGGTDTQYF. In nucleotides, the CDR3 is TGTGCCAGCAGTTATACTAGCGGGGGGGGCACAGATACGCAGTATTTT.

This rearrangement joins TRBV4-1 to TRBJ2-3; 11 bases agree with TRBD1. Trimming removed 4 bases from V and 5 bases from J; junction bases left unmatched: 8. From germline, CDR1 is MGHRA and CDR2 YSYEKL. This CDR3 is 16 amino acids long. CDR3 sequence: CASSPLDRGLRDTQYF. As DNA, the CDR3 is TGCGCCAGCAGCCCTCTGGACAGGGGGCTTAGAGATACGCAGTATTTT.

The chain uses TRBV19 and TRBJ2-4; D is uncertain. This CDR3 contains 13 residues. V was cut by 4 bases and J by 0 bases, with 4 bases left in between. The germline gives CDR1 LNHDA, CDR2 SQIVND (reference sequence). The CDR3 here is CASSRLAKNIQYF. The CDR3 bases are TGTGCCAGTAGTAGGCTAGCCAAAAACATTCAGTACTTC.

The chain links TRBV6-5 to TRBJ1-4, with D unresolved. Trimming left V 8 bases short and J 0 bases short, with 13 bases between. Germline V gene data show CDR1 as MNHEY and CDR2 as SVGAGI. The CDR3 contains 15 residues. The CDR3: CASRPYSATNEKLFF. The CDR3 region has the DNA TGTGCCAGCCGCCCCTATAGCGCAACTAATGAAAAACTGTTTTTT.

CDR3 loop: CASSWDRNQPQHF. CDR3 bases: TGTGCCAGCAGCTGGGACAGAAATCAGCCCCAGCATTTT. This chain uses TRBV7-3 with TRBJ1-5, with 7 bases that match TRBD1. CDR3 size: 13 residues. Germline V gene lookup returns CDR1 SGHTA and CDR2 FQGTGA. V shed 4 bases and J 4 bases; nucleotides not matched to a gene: 1. Filled out from reference TRBV7-3 and TRBJ1-5, the complete variable domain reads GAGVSQTPSNKVTEKGKYVELRCDPISGHTALYWYRQSLGQGPEFLIYFQGTGAADDSGLPNDRFFAVRPEGSVSTLKIQRTERGDSAVYLCASSWDRNQPQHFGDGTRLSIL.

This sequence joins TRBV4-2 and TRBJ2-2; 12 bases match TRBD2. This CDR3 is 18 amino acids long. V trimming: 1 base; J trimming: 4 bases; junction bases outside the gene matches: 7. Germline-derived CDR1 and CDR2 are LGHNA and YNFKEQ. CDR3 sequence: CASSQATSGGFGTGELFF. In DNA, the CDR3 is TGTGCCAGCAGCCAAGCTACTAGCGGGGGGTTCGGCACCGGGGAGCTGTTTTTT.

The V gene is TRBV14, the J gene TRBJ1-1; no definite D call. CDR3 size: 13 residues. Between the trimmed V and J ends, which lost 1 base and 3 bases, there was a span of 6 bases. CDR1 is SGHDN and CDR2 is FVKESK in the germline V gene. CDR3 region: CASSQVRYTEAFF. CDR3 DNA: TGTGCCAGCAGCCAAGTCAGGTACACTGAAGCTTTCTTT.

This chain links TRBV28 with TRBJ1-2; no clear D. This CDR3 region has 14 residues. V was cut by 3 bases and J by 3 bases, with 11 bases left in between. Germline V lookup: CDR1 MDHEN, CDR2 SYDVKM. For the CDR3, the DNA is TGTGCCAGCAGTTTCATACTTGTGGACTATGGCTACACCTTC. Translation: CASSFILVDYGYTF.

The chain is built from TRBV7-9 and TRBJ2-1; tentative D call: TRBD1 (5 bases). Per the germline V gene, CDR1 is SEHNR and CDR2 is FQNEAQ (reference sequence). The CDR3 has 14 residues. Trimming shortened V by 7 bases and J by 3 bases, and 13 bases separated the two germline ends. The CDR3 region has the DNA TGTGCCAGCAAGGAACAGGATTTCTACAATGAGCAGTTCTTC. Translated, it gives CASKEQDFYNEQFF. Filled out from reference TRBV7-9 and TRBJ2-1, the complete variable domain reads DTGVSQNPRHKITKRGQNVTFRCDPISEHNRLYWYRQTLGQGPEFLTYFQNEAQLEKSRLLSDRFSAERPKGSFSTLEIQRTEQGDSAMYLCASKEQDFYNEQFFGPGTRLTVL.

The V gene is TRBV18, the J gene TRBJ2-1, with 8 bases matching TRBD1. Germline V lookup: CDR1 KGHSH, CDR2 LQKENI. This CDR3 region has 16 residues. V was clipped by 4 bases and J by 3 bases; unmatched bases: 8. The CDR3 reads CASSRSTGEVYNEQFF. Written as DNA, the CDR3 is TGTGCCAGCTCACGATCGACAGGGGAGGTCTACAATGAGCAGTTCTTC.